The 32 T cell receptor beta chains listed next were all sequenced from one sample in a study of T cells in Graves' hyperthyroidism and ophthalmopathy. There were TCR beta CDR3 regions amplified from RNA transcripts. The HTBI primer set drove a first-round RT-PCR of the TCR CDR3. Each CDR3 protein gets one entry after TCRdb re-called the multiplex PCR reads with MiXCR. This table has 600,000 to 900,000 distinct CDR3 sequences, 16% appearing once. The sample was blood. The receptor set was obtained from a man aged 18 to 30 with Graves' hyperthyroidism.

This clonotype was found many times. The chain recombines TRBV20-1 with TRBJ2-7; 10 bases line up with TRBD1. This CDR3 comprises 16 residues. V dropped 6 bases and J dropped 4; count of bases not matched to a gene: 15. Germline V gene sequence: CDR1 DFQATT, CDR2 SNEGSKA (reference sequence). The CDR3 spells CSAAGTGDLTSYEQYF. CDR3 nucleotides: TGCAGTGCCGCCGGGACAGGGGACCTCACCTCTTACGAGCAGTACTTC.

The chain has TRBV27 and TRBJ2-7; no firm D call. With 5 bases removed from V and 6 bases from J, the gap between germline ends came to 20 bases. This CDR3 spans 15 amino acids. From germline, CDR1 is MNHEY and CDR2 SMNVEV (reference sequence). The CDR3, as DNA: TGTGCCAGCAGTCCCTGGACGGCTCGAATTGGCGAGCAGTACTTC. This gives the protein CASSPWTARIGEQYF.

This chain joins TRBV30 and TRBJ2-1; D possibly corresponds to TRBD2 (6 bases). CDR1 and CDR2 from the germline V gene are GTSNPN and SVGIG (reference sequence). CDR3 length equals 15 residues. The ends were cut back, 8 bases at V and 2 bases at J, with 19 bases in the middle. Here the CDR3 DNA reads TGTGCCAGTAGTACGCTAGCGCGCGCCTACAATGAGCAGTTCTTC. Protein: CASSTLARAYNEQFF.

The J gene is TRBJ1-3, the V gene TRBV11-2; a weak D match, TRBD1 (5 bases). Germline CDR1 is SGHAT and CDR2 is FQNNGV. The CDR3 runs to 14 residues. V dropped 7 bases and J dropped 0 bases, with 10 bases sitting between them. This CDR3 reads CASTPTVSGNTIYF. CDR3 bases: TGTGCCAGCACCCCGACAGTCTCTGGAAACACCATATATTTT.

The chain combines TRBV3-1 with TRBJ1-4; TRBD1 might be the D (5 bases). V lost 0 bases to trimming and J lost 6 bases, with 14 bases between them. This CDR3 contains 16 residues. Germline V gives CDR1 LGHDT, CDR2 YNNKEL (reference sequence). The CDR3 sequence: CASSQDPYRSDEKLFF. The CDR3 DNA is TGTGCCAGCAGCCAAGATCCCTACAGGAGTGATGAAAAACTGTTTTTT.

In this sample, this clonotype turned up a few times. This CDR3 is CASSLSGSRGYTF. CDR3 DNA sequence: TGTGCCAGCAGTCTGTCGGGTTCCAGGGGCTACACCTTC. This chain joins TRBV28 and TRBJ1-2; the D is unclear. The CDR3 runs to 13 residues. V was trimmed by 5 bases and J by 8 bases, leaving 15 bases between them. Germline-derived CDR1 and CDR2 are MDHEN and SYDVKM.

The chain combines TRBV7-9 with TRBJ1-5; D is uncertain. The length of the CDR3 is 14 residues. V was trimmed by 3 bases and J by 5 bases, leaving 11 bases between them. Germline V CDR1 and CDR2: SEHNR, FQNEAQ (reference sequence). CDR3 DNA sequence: TGTGCCAGCAGCTTGCTTCAGGAGGATCAGCCCCAGCATTTT. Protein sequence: CASSLLQEDQPQHF.

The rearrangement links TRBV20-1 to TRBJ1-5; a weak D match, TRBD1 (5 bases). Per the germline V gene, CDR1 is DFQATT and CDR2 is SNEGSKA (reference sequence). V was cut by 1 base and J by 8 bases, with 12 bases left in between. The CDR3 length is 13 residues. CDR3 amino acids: CSARVGGGKPQHF. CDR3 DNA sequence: TGCAGTGCTAGAGTCGGGGGGGGGAAGCCCCAGCATTTT.

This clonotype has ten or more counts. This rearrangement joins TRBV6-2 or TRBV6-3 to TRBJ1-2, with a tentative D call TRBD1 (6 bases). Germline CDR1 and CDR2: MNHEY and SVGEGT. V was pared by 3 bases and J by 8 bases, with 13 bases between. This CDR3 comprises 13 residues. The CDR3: CASSYGSGTGYTF. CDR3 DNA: TGTGCCAGCAGTTATGGTTCCGGGACAGGCTACACCTTC.

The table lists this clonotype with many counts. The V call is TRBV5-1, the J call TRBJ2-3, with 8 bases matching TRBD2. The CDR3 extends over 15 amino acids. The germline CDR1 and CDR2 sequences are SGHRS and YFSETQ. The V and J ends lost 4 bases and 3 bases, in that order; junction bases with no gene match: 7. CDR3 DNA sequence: TGCGCCAGCAGCCCGGGTCCTAGCGGGACAGATACGCAGTATTTT. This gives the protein CASSPGPSGTDTQYF.

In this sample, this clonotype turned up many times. The CDR3 nucleotides read TGTGCCAGCAGCCACCTCGTTGGGACAGGGGGACATGAGCAGTTCTTC. It is translated as CASSHLVGTGGHEQFF. The chain combines TRBV12-3 or TRBV12-4 with TRBJ2-1; 11 bases are shared with TRBD1. After removal of 6 bases from V and 8 bases from J, the junction contained 12 bases not matched to a gene. The CDR3 totals 16 residues.

The CDR3 DNA reads TGTGCCAGCAGCATTCCCGTGGGGCAGTTCTTC. This encodes CASSIPVGQFF. This chain uses TRBV6-1 with TRBJ2-1; D is uncertain. This CDR3 contains 11 residues. From germline, CDR1 is MNHNS and CDR2 SASEGT. V gave up 6 bases and J gave up 12 bases, with 12 bases separating them.

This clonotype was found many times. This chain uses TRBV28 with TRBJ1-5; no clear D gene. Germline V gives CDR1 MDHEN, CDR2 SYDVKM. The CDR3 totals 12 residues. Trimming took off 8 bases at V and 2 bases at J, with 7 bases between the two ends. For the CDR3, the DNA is TGTGCCAGCCACGAAGGCAATCAGCCCCAGCATTTT. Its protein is CASHEGNQPQHF.

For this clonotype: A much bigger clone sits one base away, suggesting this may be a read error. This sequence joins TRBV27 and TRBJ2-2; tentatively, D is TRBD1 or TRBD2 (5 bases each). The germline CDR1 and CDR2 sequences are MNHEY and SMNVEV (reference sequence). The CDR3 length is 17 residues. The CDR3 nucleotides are TGTGCCGGCAGTCCCCGACCGGGACGGACAAGGGCGGGGGAGCTGTTTTTT. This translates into CAGSPRPGRTRAGELFF.

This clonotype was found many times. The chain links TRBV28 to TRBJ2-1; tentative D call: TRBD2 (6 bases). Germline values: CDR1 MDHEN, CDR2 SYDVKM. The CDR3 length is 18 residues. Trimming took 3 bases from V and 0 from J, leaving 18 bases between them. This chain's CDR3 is CASSFSGAAPFSYNEQFF. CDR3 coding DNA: TGTGCCAGCAGTTTTAGCGGAGCCGCACCCTTCTCCTACAATGAGCAGTTCTTC.

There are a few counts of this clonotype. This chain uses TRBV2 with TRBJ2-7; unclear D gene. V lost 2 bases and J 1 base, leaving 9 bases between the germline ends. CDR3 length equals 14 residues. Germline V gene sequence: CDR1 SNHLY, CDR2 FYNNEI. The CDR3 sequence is CASSEKDGSYEQYF. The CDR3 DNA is TGTGCCAGCAGTGAAAAGGACGGTTCCTACGAGCAGTACTTC.

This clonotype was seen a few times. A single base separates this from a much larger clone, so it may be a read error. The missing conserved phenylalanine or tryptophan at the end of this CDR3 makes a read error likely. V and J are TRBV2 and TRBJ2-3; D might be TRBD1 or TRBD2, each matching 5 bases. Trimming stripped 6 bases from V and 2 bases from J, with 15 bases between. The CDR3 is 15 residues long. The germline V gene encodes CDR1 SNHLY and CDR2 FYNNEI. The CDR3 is CASRRDPGPTDTQYL. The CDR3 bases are TGTGCCAGCAGAAGGGACCCGGGCCCCACAGATACGCAGTATCTT.

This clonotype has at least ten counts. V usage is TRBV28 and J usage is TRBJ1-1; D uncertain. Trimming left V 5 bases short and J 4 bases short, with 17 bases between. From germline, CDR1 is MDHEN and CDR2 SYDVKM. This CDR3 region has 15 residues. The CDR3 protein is CASSREVGFSTEAFF. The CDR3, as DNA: TGTGCCAGCAGTCGGGAAGTAGGGTTTTCCACTGAAGCTTTCTTT.

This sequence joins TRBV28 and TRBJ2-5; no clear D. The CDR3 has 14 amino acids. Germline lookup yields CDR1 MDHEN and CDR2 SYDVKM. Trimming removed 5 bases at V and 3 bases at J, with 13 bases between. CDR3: CASSLDQLEETQYF. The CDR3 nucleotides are TGTGCCAGCAGTCTGGACCAACTCGAAGAGACCCAGTACTTC.

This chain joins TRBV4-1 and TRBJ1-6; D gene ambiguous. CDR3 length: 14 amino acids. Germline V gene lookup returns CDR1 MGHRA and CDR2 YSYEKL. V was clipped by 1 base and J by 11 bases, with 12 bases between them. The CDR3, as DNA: TGCGCCAGCAGCCAAGCGTCGGCATATCCACCCCTCCACTTT. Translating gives CASSQASAYPPLHF.

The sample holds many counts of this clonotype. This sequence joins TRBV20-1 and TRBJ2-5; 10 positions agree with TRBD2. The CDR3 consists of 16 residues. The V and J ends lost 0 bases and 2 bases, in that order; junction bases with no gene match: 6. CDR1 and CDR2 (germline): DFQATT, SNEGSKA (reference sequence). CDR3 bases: TGCAGTGCTAGAGACCCCCTAGCGGGGGAACAAGAGACCCAGTACTTC. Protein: CSARDPLAGEQETQYF.

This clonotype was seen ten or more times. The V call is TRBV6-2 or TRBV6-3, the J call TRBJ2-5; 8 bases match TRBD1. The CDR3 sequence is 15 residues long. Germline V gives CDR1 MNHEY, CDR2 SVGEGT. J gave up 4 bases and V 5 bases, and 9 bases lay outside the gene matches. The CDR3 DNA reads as TGTGCCAGCAGTCGCAGGGGGCTCGCCGTAGAGACCCAGTACTTC. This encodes CASSRRGLAVETQYF.

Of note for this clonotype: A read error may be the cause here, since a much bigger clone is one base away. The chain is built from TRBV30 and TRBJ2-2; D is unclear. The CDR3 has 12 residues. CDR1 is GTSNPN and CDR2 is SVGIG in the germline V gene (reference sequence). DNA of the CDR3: TGTGGCTGGAGTATGGGGACCGGGGAGCTGTTTTTT. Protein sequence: CGWSMGTGELFF.

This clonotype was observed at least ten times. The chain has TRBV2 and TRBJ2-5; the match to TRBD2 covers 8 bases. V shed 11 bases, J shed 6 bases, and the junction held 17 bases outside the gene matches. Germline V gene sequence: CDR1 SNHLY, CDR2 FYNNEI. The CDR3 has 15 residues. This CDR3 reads CAGKQTSGPHQTQYF. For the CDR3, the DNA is TGTGCCGGCAAGCAAACTAGCGGCCCCCATCAGACCCAGTACTTC.

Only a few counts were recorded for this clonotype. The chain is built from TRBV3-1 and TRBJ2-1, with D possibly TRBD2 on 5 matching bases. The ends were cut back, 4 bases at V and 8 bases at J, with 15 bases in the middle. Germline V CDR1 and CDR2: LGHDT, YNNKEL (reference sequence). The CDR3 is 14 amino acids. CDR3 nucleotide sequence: TGTGCCAGCAGCCCCCCGGGTCAGGAGGATGAGCAGTTCTTC. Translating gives CASSPPGQEDEQFF.

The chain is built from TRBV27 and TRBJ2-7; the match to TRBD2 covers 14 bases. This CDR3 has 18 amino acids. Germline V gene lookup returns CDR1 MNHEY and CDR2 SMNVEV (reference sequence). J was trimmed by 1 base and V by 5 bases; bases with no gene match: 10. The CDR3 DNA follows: TGTGCCAGCAGTCCGCTTCCCGGGACTAGCGGGAGATCCTACGAGCAGTACTTC. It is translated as CASSPLPGTSGRSYEQYF.

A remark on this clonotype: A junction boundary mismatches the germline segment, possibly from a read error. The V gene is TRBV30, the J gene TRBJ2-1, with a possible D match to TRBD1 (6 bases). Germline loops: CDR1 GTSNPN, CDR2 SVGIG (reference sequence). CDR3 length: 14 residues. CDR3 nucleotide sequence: TGTGCCCGATCAGGGGTGAGCTCCTACAATGAGCAGCTCTTC. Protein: CARSGVSSYNEQLF. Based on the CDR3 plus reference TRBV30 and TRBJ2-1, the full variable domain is SQTIHQWPATLVQPVGSPLSLECTVEGTSNPNLYWYRQAAGRGLQLLFYSVGIGQISSEVPQNLSASRPQDRQFILSSKKLLLSDSGFYLCARSGVSSYNEQLFGPGTRLTVL.

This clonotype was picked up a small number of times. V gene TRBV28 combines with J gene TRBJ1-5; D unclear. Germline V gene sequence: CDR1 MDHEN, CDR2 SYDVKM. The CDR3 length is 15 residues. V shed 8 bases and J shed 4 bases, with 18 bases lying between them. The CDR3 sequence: CASQLGGMGNQPQHF. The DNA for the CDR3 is TGTGCCAGCCAGCTGGGAGGGATGGGGAATCAGCCCCAGCATTTT.

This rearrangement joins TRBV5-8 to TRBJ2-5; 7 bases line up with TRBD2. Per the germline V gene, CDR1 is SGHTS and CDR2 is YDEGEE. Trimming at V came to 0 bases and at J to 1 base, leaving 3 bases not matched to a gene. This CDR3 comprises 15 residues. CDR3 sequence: CASSLGGSIQETQYF. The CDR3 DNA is TGTGCCAGCAGCTTGGGCGGGAGCATCCAAGAGACCCAGTACTTC.

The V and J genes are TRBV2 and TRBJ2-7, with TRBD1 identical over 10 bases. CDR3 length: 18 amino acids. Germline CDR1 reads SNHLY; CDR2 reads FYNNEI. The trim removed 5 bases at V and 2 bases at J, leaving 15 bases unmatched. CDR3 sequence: CASSYSKPGQGQTYEQYF. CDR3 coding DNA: TGTGCCAGCAGTTACTCAAAACCGGGACAGGGGCAGACCTACGAGCAGTACTTC. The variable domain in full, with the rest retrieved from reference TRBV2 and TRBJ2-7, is EPEVTQTPSHQVTQMGQEVILRCVPISNHLYFYWYRQILGQKVEFLVSFYNNEISEKSEIFDDQFSVERPDGSNFTLKIRSTKLEDSAMYFCASSYSKPGQGQTYEQYFGPGTRLTVT.

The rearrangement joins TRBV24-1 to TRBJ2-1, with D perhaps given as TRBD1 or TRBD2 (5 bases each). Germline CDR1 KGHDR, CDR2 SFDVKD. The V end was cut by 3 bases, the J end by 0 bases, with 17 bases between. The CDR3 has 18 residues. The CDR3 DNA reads TGTGCCACCAGTGATCCTCGTCCGAGGGACGGCTCCTACAATGAGCAGTTCTTC. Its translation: CATSDPRPRDGSYNEQFF.

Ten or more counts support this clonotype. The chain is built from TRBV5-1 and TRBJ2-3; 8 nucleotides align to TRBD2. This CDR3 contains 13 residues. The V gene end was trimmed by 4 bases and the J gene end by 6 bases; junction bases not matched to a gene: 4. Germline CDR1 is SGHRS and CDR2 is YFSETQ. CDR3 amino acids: CASSRLARDTQYF. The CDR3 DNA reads TGCGCCAGCAGCAGACTAGCGAGGGATACGCAGTATTTT.